This T cell receptor beta chain was documented in a study of beta chain features in type 1 diabetes. Across the whole study: Similarity in age, gender and cell yields was seen between patients and healthy donors.

CDR1 is SGHDN, CDR2 FVKESK, per germline. With 1 base removed from V and 3 bases from J, the gap between germline ends came to 9 bases. CDR3 length equals 15 residues. About this clone: What it binds is unknown.

Study-wide results and limits: PCR could preferentially amplify shorter templates, alike in patients and controls. Sampled from patients, naive, central memory and Treg TCRB repertoires appeared more similar than those sampled from healthy donors.

Expressed TCRB transcripts were sequenced after all isolated RNA was converted to cDNA. Regulatory, naive and central memory T cell samples averaged roughly 3.5 million reads. The table came from immunoSEQ multiplex PCR; TCRdb's copy has only in-frame clones and leaves some out. This sample has 250,000 to 350,000 clones, with 14% found just once. The chain is built from TRBV14 and TRBJ1-4; D is uncertain. This TCR was sampled from a man aged 25-45 years in good health. Sequences were obtained from central memory CD4+ T cells from blood. For the CDR3, the DNA is TGTGCCAGCAGCCAAGTGGGGTCGGCTAATGAAAAACTGTTTTTT. It is translated as CASSQVGSANEKLFF.